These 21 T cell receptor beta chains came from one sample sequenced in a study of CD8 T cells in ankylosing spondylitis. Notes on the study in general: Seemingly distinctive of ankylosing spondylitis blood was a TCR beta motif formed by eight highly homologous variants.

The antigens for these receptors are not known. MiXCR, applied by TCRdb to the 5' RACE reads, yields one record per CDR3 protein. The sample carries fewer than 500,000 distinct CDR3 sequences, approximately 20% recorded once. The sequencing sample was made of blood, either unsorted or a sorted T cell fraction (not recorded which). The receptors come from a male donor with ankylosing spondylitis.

CDR3 coding DNA: TGTGCCTGGAGTACAGTAGGGGGGACCTCGCGGGAGCTGTTTTTT. This gives the protein CAWSTVGGTSRELFF. The chain joins TRBV30 to TRBJ2-2; the D gene could be TRBD1 or TRBD2 (6 bases each). This CDR3 has 15 residues. Trimming stripped 2 bases from V and 9 bases from J, with 19 bases between. Looked up from germline, CDR1 is GTSNPN and CDR2 is SVGIG (reference sequence).

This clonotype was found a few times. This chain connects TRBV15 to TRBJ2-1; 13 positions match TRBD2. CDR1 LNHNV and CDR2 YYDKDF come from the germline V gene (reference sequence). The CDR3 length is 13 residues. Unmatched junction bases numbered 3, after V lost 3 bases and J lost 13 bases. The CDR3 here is CATSSRLAGGQFF. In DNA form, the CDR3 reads TGTGCCACCAGCAGTAGACTAGCGGGAGGACAGTTCTTC.

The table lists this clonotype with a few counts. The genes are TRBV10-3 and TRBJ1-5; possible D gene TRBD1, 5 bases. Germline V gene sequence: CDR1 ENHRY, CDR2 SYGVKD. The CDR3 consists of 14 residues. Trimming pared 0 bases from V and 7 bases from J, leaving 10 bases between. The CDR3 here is CAISESGALQPQHF. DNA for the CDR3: TGTGCCATCAGTGAGTCAGGGGCGCTGCAGCCCCAGCATTTT.

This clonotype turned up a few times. The CDR3 DNA reads as TGCGCCAGCAGCTTGAACACCCAGACGAACACCGGGGAGCTGTTTTTT. The encoded protein is CASSLNTQTNTGELFF. The V gene is TRBV5-1, the J gene TRBJ2-2; D is uncertain. Looked up from germline, CDR1 is SGHRS and CDR2 is YFSETQ. Trimming removed 1 base at V and 0 bases at J, with 10 bases between. The CDR3 has 16 amino acids.

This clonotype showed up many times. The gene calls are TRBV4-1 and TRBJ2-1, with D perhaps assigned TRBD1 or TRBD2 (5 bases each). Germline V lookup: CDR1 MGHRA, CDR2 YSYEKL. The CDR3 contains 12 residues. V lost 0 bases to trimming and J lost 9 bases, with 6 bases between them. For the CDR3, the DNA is TGCGCCAGCAGCCAAGATGGGGGTGAGCAGTTCTTC. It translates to CASSQDGGEQFF.

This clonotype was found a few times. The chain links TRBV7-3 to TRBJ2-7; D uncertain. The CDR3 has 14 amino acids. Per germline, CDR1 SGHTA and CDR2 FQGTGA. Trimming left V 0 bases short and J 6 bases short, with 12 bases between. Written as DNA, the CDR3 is TGTGCCAGCAGCTTAACCGGGTACGATGCCGAGCAGTACTTC. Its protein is CASSLTGYDAEQYF.

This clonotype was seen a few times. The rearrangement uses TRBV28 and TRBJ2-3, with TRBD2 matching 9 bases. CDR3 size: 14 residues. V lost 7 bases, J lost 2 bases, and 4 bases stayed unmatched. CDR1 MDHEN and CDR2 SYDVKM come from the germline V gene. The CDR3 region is CASNERGATDTQYF. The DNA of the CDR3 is TGTGCCAGCAACGAGCGGGGGGCCACAGATACGCAGTATTTT.

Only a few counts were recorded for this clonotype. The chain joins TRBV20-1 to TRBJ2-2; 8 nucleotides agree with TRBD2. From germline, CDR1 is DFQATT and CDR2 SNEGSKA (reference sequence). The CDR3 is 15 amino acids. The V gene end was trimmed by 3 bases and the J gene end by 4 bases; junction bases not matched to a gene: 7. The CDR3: CSASVPSGLTGELFF. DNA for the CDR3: TGCAGTGCTAGTGTCCCTAGCGGGCTCACCGGGGAGCTGTTTTTT.

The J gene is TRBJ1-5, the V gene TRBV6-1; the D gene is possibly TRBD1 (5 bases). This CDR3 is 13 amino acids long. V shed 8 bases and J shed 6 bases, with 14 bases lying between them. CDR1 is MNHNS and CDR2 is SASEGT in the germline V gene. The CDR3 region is CASAPLRGQPQHF. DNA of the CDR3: TGTGCCAGCGCCCCTTTGAGGGGTCAGCCCCAGCATTTT.

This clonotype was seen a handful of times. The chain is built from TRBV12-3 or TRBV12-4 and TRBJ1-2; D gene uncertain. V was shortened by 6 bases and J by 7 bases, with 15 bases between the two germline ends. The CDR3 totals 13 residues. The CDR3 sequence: CASRVHFMGGYTF. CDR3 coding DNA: TGTGCCAGCAGAGTCCATTTTATGGGTGGCTACACCTTC.

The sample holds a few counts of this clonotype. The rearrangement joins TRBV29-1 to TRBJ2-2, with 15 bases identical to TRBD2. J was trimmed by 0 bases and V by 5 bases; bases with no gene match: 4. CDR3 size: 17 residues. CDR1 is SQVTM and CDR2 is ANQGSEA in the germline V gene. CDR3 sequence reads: CSVQGLAGGPNTGELFF. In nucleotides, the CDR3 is TGCAGCGTTCAGGGACTAGCGGGAGGACCGAACACCGGGGAGCTGTTTTTT.

The CDR3, as DNA: TGTGCCAGCAGTCTCCCAGGACTAGCGGGAGATACGCAGTATTTT. Translated: CASSLPGLAGDTQYF. The V and J genes are TRBV28 and TRBJ2-3, with 11 bases lining up with TRBD2. The CDR3 spans 15 residues. The ends lost 5 bases at V and 5 bases at J; junction bases unmatched: 6. Germline V gene sequence: CDR1 MDHEN, CDR2 SYDVKM.

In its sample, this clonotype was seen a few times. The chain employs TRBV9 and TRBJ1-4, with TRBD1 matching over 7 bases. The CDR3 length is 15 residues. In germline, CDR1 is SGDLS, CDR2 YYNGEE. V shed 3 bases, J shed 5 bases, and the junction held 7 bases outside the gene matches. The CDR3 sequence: CASSAQGQRNEKLFF. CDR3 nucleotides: TGTGCCAGCAGCGCCCAGGGACAGCGGAATGAAAAACTGTTTTTT.

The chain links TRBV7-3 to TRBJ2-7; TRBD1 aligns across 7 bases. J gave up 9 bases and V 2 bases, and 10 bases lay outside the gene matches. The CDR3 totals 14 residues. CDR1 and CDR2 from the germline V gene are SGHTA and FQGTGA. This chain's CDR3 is CASSLGQGVGMQYF. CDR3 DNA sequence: TGTGCCAGCAGCTTAGGCCAGGGGGTAGGAATGCAGTACTTC.

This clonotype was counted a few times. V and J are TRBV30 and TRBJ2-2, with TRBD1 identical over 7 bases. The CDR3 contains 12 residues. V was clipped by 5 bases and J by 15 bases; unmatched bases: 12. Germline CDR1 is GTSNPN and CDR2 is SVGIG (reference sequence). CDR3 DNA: TGTGCCTGGCAAGACCGACAGGGCTTGTTGTTTTTT. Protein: CAWQDRQGLLFF.

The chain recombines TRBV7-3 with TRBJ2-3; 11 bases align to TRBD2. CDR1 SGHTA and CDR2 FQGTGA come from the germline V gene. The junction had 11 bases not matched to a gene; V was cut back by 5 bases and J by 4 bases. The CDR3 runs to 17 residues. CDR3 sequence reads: CASSILRLAGQADTQYF. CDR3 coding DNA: TGTGCCAGCAGCATCCTCCGACTAGCGGGACAGGCAGATACGCAGTATTTT.

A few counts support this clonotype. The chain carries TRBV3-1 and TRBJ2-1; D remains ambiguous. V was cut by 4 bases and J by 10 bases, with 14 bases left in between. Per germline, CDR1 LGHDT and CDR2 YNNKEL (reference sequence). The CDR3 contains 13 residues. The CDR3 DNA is TGTGCCAGCAGCCCAGACGCTGACTCAGAGCAGTTCTTC. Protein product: CASSPDADSEQFF.

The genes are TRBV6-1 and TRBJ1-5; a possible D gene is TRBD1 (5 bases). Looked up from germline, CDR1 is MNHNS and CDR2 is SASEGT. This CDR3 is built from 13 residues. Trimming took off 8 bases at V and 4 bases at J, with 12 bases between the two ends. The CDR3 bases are TGTGCCAGCCGACGGGCAGGGAATCAGCCCCAGCATTTT. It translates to CASRRAGNQPQHF.

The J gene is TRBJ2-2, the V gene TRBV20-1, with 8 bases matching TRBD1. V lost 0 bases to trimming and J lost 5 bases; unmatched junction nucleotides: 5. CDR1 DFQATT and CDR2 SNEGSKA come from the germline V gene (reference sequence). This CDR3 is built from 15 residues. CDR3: CSAREWDRMTGELFF. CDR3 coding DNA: TGCAGTGCTAGAGAATGGGACAGGATGACCGGGGAGCTGTTTTTT.

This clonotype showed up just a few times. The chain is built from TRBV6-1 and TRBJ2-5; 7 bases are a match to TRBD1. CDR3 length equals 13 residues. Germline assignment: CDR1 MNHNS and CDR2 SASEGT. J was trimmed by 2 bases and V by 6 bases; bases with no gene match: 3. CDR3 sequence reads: CASRRTGQETQYF. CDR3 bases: TGTGCCAGCAGGCGGACAGGACAAGAGACCCAGTACTTC.

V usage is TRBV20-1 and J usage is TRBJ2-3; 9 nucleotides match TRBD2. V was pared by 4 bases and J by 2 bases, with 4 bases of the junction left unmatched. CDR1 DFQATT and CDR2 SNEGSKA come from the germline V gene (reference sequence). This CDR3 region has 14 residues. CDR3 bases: TGCAGTGCTAATTTAGCGGGAGCCACAGATACGCAGTATTTT. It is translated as CSANLAGATDTQYF.